This T cell receptor (beta chain) stems from a study of T cell responses to AZD1222 COVID-19 vaccine. Study findings and constraints: It should be noted that donors were predominantly white British and more often female, and clonal diversity was possibly underestimated. Across the whole spike, CD4 TCRs peaked at regions 160-218 and 743-854.

Germline loops: CDR1 SGHNT, CDR2 YYREEE (reference sequence). The CDR3 runs to 15 residues. Trimming took 0 bases from V and 1 from J, leaving 10 bases between them. Clones were sequenced by immunoSEQ multiplex PCR, and TCRdb holds only the in-frame ones, with some missing. The sample yields 100,000 to 150,000 clones, approximately 90% seen once. Details on this clone: The antigen remains unidentified.

The rearrangement uses TRBV5-4 and TRBJ1-2; possibly TRBD1 for D (6 bases). Sequenced material: peripheral blood, taken on day 0 of AZD1222 vaccination. The clonotype comes from an adult in good health. The DNA for the CDR3 is TGTGCCAGCAGCTTGGCCACAGGGAATAACTATGGCTACACCTTC. Translated, it gives CASSLATGNNYGYTF.